The 9 T cell receptor beta chains below all came from one sample that was sequenced in a study of low-dose radiotherapy and immunotherapy resistance in tumors. Primers targeting TRAV and TRBV primed first-strand cDNA, covering alpha and beta chains. A constant-region primer paired with the V-primer adapter amplified TCRs over about 19 PCR cycles. TCRdb analysed the reads with MiXCR anew, one entry per CDR3 protein. The repertoire holds around 58,000 distinct CDR3 sequences, with about 23% as singletons. Regarding time point: after trial treatment. Treatment noted: LDRT plus nivolumab, ipilimumab, low-dose cyclophosphamide and aspirin (RACIN trial). Sample: PBMCs, taken after low-dose radiotherapy plus immunotherapy. These receptors were collected from a male donor with prostate cancer.

This clonotype was seen many times. The chain is built from TRBV7-6 and TRBJ1-5; no definite D call. Trimming stripped 1 base from V and 1 base from J, with 14 bases between. Germline CDR1 is SGHVS and CDR2 is FNYEAQ. The length of the CDR3 is 17 residues. The CDR3 nucleotides are TGTGCCAGCAGCTTAGATCCCACGGGCCAGAGCAATCAGCCCCAGCATTTT. As protein: CASSLDPTGQSNQPQHF.

This clonotype was seen repeatedly, ten times or more. This chain connects TRBV30 to TRBJ2-3, with 9 nucleotides matching TRBD2. Unmatched junction bases numbered 6, after V lost 0 bases and J lost 2 bases. The CDR3 spans 16 residues. In germline, CDR1 is GTSNPN, CDR2 SVGIG (reference sequence). The CDR3 DNA follows: TGTGCCTGGAGTGTGGCAGCGGGGGGATACACAGATACGCAGTATTTT. Protein product: CAWSVAAGGYTDTQYF.

This clonotype has at least ten counts. V usage is TRBV20-1 and J usage is TRBJ1-1; 7 nucleotides line up with TRBD1. This CDR3 spans 12 amino acids. Germline V gene lookup returns CDR1 DFQATT and CDR2 SNEGSKA (reference sequence). V dropped 2 bases and J dropped 9; count of bases not matched to a gene: 6. CDR3 sequence reads: CSARYGQEKAFF. Here the CDR3 DNA reads TGCAGTGCTAGATACGGACAGGAAAAAGCTTTCTTT.

This clonotype was observed many times. This chain uses TRBV28 with TRBJ2-1; 8 bases are a match to TRBD2. With 6 bases clipped from V and 0 bases from J, the junction kept 4 bases outside the gene matches. The CDR3 sequence is 15 residues long. Germline V gene sequence: CDR1 MDHEN, CDR2 SYDVKM. This CDR3 reads CASSRSGSSYNEQFF. CDR3 in DNA: TGTGCCAGCAGCAGAAGCGGGAGCTCCTACAATGAGCAGTTCTTC. The full variable domain, in which reference TRBV28 and TRBJ2-1 provide the parts outside the CDR3, is DVKVTQSSRYLVKRTGEKVFLECVQDMDHENMFWYRQDPGLGLRLIYFSYDVKMKEKGDIPEGYSVSREKKERFSLILESASTNQTSMYLCASSRSGSSYNEQFFGPGTRLTVL.

This clonotype was seen ten or more times. V gene TRBV5-1 combines with J gene TRBJ2-3; D is ambiguous. V was pared by 5 bases and J by 1 base, with 8 bases between. Germline-derived CDR1 and CDR2 are SGHRS and YFSETQ. There are 13 residues in the CDR3. The DNA for the CDR3 is TGCGCCAGCAGATTTCCGGGCACAGATACGCAGTATTTT. It is translated as CASRFPGTDTQYF. Together with reference TRBV5-1 and TRBJ2-3, the CDR3 gives the full variable domain: KAGVTQTPRYLIKTRGQQVTLSCSPISGHRSVSWYQQTPGQGLQFLFEYFSETQRNKGNFPGRFSGRQFSNSRSEMNVSTLELGDSALYLCASRFPGTDTQYFGPGTRLTVL.

The V call is TRBV2, the J call TRBJ1-2; D is possibly TRBD1 (6 bases). CDR3 length: 11 residues. In germline, CDR1 is SNHLY, CDR2 FYNNEI. V gave up 6 bases and J gave up 7 bases, with 9 bases separating them. The CDR3 is CASRQGSGYTF. The CDR3 nucleotides read TGTGCCAGCAGACAGGGATCTGGCTACACCTTC.

This clonotype showed up many times. V is TRBV3-1 and J is TRBJ1-3; D is uncertain. In germline, CDR1 is LGHDT, CDR2 YNNKEL (reference sequence). V was shortened by 7 bases and J by 8 bases, with 15 bases between the two germline ends. The CDR3 sequence is 13 residues long. CDR3 loop: CASTPGGRDTIYF. The CDR3 DNA is TGTGCCAGCACCCCGGGAGGCCGGGACACCATATATTTT.

On this clonotype: A far larger clone is only one base removed, so a read error is likely. The rearrangement uses TRBV28 and TRBJ2-1; the match to TRBD2 covers 10 bases. Germline CDR1 is MDHEN and CDR2 is SYDVKM. Losses at the gene ends were 3 bases for V and 10 bases for J; bases not matched to a gene: 15. The CDR3 totals 17 residues. As DNA, the CDR3 is TGTGCCAGCAGTTTCCCAACTCGGACTAGCGGATCCTACGAGCAGTTCTTC. Its translation is CASSFPTRTSGSYEQFF.

This clonotype has at least ten counts. The chain combines TRBV27 with TRBJ2-2; TRBD1 matches at 9 bases. The germline gives CDR1 MNHEY, CDR2 SMNVEV (reference sequence). CDR3 size: 16 residues. The V gene end was trimmed by 6 bases and the J gene end by 7 bases; junction bases not matched to a gene: 12. DNA of the CDR3: TGTGCCAGCAGGAGCGCTACAGGGGGCTTGGGCGGGGAGCTGTTTTTT. Translated, it gives CASRSATGGLGGELFF.